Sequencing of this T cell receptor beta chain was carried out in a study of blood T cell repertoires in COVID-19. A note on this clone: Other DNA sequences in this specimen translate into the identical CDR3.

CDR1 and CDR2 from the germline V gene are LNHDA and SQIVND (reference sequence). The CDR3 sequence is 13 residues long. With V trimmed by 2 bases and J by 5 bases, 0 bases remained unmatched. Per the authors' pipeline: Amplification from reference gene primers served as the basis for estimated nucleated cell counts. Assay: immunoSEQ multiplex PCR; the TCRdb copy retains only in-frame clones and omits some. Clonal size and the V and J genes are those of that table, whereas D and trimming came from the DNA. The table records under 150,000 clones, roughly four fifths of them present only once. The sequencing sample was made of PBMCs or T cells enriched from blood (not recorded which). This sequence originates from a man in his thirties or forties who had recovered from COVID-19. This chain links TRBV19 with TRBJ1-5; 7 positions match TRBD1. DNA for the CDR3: TGTGCCAGTAGTATAACAGGGGATCAGCCCCAGCATTTT. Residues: CASSITGDQPQHF.